These 19 T cell receptor beta chains share one sample of origin, sequenced in a study of blood T cell repertoires in COVID-19. Clones were read by immunoSEQ multiplex PCR, and TCRdb kept only the in-frame ones, dropping some. Among approximately 240,000 clones listed, nearly 85% were seen once. Sequenced: peripheral blood. The receptors were sampled from a human donor in a cohort sampled during active COVID-19.

V gene TRBV29-1 combines with J gene TRBJ1-2; 7 bases match TRBD1. This CDR3 region has 14 residues. The germline CDR1 and CDR2 sequences are SQVTM and ANQGSEA. Germline trimming cut 6 bases from V and 1 base from J; bases unmatched to any gene: 8. The CDR3 bases are TGCAGCGTAACTAAGACAGGGTATAACTATGGCTACACCTTC. Translation gives CSVTKTGYNYGYTF.

V and J are TRBV18 and TRBJ1-1, with D possibly TRBD1 on 5 matching bases. Deletions cut 3 bases from V and 0 bases from J, with 11 bases between. Germline CDR1 KGHSH, CDR2 LQKENI. The CDR3 is 15 amino acids. The CDR3 loop reads CASSPRAGMNTEAFF. CDR3 nucleotide sequence: TGTGCCAGCTCACCCCGGGCAGGGATGAACACTGAAGCTTTCTTT.

The chain couples TRBV24-1 to TRBJ2-1; D unresolved. V was trimmed by 3 bases and J by 4 bases, leaving 9 bases between them. Germline values: CDR1 KGHDR, CDR2 SFDVKD. The CDR3 consists of 14 residues. CDR3 protein: CATSDTNSYNEQFF. The CDR3 region has the DNA TGTGCCACCAGTGATACGAACAGTTACAATGAGCAGTTCTTC.

V usage is TRBV27 and J usage is TRBJ1-2; 7 bases line up with TRBD1. In germline, CDR1 is MNHEY, CDR2 SMNVEV (reference sequence). There are 17 residues in the CDR3. V lost 5 bases to trimming and J lost 2 bases; unmatched junction nucleotides: 14. Here the CDR3 DNA reads TGTGCCAGCAGTCCTTACTCCGGGACAGAGAAAAACTATGGCTACACCTTC. Encoded protein: CASSPYSGTEKNYGYTF.

The rearrangement joins TRBV28 to TRBJ2-3; perhaps TRBD2 as D (6 bases). Trimming cost V 5 bases and J 2 bases, with 11 bases left between them. The CDR3 length is 14 residues. Germline V gene data show CDR1 as MDHEN and CDR2 as SYDVKM. In DNA, the CDR3 is TGTGCCAGCAGTGGCGGGACTTCCACAGATACGCAGTATTTT. Its protein product is CASSGGTSTDTQYF.

The gene calls are TRBV5-1 and TRBJ1-4, with 8 bases lining up with TRBD1. Germline-derived CDR1 and CDR2 are SGHRS and YFSETQ. With V trimmed by 2 bases and J by 8 bases, 5 bases remained unmatched. There are 14 residues in the CDR3. The CDR3 DNA follows: TGCGCCAGCAGCTTTGGACAGGGAGGCGAAAAACTGTTTTTT. Translating it yields CASSFGQGGEKLFF.

V and J are TRBV28 and TRBJ2-2; 7 bases agree with TRBD2. J was trimmed by 4 bases and V by 8 bases; bases with no gene match: 10. CDR3 length equals 15 residues. Germline-derived CDR1 and CDR2 are MDHEN and SYDVKM. The CDR3 DNA sequence: TGTGCCAGCCGGGAGGCGAGCGCGTCCACCGGGGAGCTGTTTTTT. As protein: CASREASASTGELFF. Drawing the rest from reference TRBV28 and TRBJ2-2, the complete variable domain is DVKVTQSSRYLVKRTGEKVFLECVQDMDHENMFWYRQDPGLGLRLIYFSYDVKMKEKGDIPEGYSVSREKKERFSLILESASTNQTSMYLCASREASASTGELFFGEGSRLTVL.

The chain combines TRBV5-1 with TRBJ2-2, with 7 nucleotides matching TRBD1. The germline gives CDR1 SGHRS, CDR2 YFSETQ. The CDR3 contains 14 residues. Trimming at V came to 2 bases and at J to 6 bases, leaving 4 bases not matched to a gene. The chain's CDR3 is CASSLRQGAGELFF. The CDR3 region has the DNA TGCGCCAGCAGCTTAAGACAGGGAGCCGGGGAGCTGTTTTTT.

The chain employs TRBV10-3 and TRBJ2-7; 8 positions match TRBD2. With V trimmed by 10 bases and J by 5 bases, 16 bases remained unmatched. The CDR3 spans 15 residues. The germline V gene encodes CDR1 ENHRY and CDR2 SYGVKD. CDR3 protein: CATKKVQREPHEQYF. The CDR3 DNA reads TGTGCCACCAAGAAGGTCCAGCGGGAGCCCCACGAGCAGTACTTC.

The chain employs TRBV5-1 and TRBJ2-7; 7 bases line up with TRBD2. Germline assignment: CDR1 SGHRS and CDR2 YFSETQ. CDR3 size: 14 residues. The ends lost 0 bases at V and 6 bases at J; junction bases unmatched: 6. The CDR3 reads CASSLAAGEGEQYF. The DNA for the CDR3 is TGCGCCAGCAGCTTGGCTGCGGGGGAAGGCGAGCAGTACTTC.

The V and J genes are TRBV28 and TRBJ1-3, with a tentative D call TRBD1 (5 bases). Germline-derived CDR1 and CDR2 are MDHEN and SYDVKM. The CDR3 extends over 14 amino acids. The V gene lost 1 base and the J gene lost 3 bases, with 7 bases spanning the gap. In nucleotides, the CDR3 is TGTGCCAGCAGTTTATATCAGGGTGGAAACACCATATATTTT. As protein: CASSLYQGGNTIYF.

V and J are TRBV10-3 and TRBJ1-2; 7 positions match TRBD1. With V trimmed by 4 bases and J by 11 bases, 7 bases remained unmatched. This CDR3 has 12 amino acids. CDR1 and CDR2 (germline): ENHRY, SYGVKD. The CDR3: CAISAKGAGYTF. The CDR3 DNA reads TGTGCCATCAGTGCAAAGGGGGCAGGGTACACCTTC.

The chain recombines TRBV29-1 with TRBJ1-6, with a possible D match to TRBD1 (5 bases). This CDR3 region has 13 residues. Germline V lookup: CDR1 SQVTM, CDR2 ANQGSEA. The germline V and J ends were trimmed by 6 bases and 9 bases, with 15 bases remaining between them. DNA for the CDR3: TGCAGCGTGGGGGAGGGGAGAAGTTCACCCCTCCACTTT. Translation: CSVGEGRSSPLHF.

Only a few counts were recorded for this clone. The rearrangement joins TRBV5-6 to TRBJ1-3; maybe TRBD1 (5 bases). Looked up from germline, CDR1 is SGHDT and CDR2 is YYEEEE. V was clipped by 3 bases and J by 4 bases, with 11 bases between them. The CDR3 sequence is 14 residues long. The CDR3 protein is CASSYGTLGNTIYF. For the CDR3, the DNA is TGTGCCAGCAGCTACGGGACTCTGGGAAACACCATATATTTT. The entire variable domain, with the rest obtained from reference TRBV5-6 and TRBJ1-3, is as follows: DAGVTQSPTHLIKTRGQQVTLRCSPKSGHDTVSWYQQALGQGPQFIFQYYEEEERQRGNFPDRFSGHQFPNYSSELNVNALLLGDSALYLCASSYGTLGNTIYFGEGSWLTVV.

The chain recombines TRBV4-1 with TRBJ1-2; D remains ambiguous. The CDR3 runs 16 residues. The V and J ends lost 0 bases and 5 bases respectively, with 16 bases between them. Germline lookup yields CDR1 MGHRA and CDR2 YSYEKL. This CDR3 reads CASSQDRLPGIYGYTF. The CDR3 nucleotides are TGCGCCAGCAGCCAAGATCGCCTTCCGGGGATTTATGGCTACACCTTC.

V is TRBV10-1 and J is TRBJ2-2; a weak D match, TRBD1 (6 bases). V shed 8 bases and J shed 7 bases, with 14 bases lying between them. Germline assignment: CDR1 WNHNN and CDR2 SYGVQD (reference sequence). The CDR3 has 13 residues. This CDR3 is CASRRGVDGELFF. The CDR3 coding sequence is TGCGCCAGCCGCAGGGGAGTCGACGGGGAGCTGTTTTTT.

The chain has TRBV5-1 and TRBJ2-7; 8 bases are a match to TRBD1. The CDR3 totals 14 residues. Germline lookup yields CDR1 SGHRS and CDR2 YFSETQ. J was trimmed by 3 bases and V by 4 bases; bases with no gene match: 6. DNA of the CDR3: TGCGCCAGCAGCCTCTATGGACAGGGCTACGAGCAGTACTTC. This codes for CASSLYGQGYEQYF.

The chain combines TRBV5-8 with TRBJ1-2; D is ambiguous. Germline loops: CDR1 SGHTS, CDR2 YDEGEE. V was cut by 0 bases and J by 6 bases, with 18 bases left in between. The CDR3 has 16 amino acids. CDR3 amino acids: CASSLAGEGARNGYTF. The CDR3 DNA reads as TGTGCCAGCAGCTTGGCCGGGGAGGGCGCAAGAAATGGCTACACCTTC. The full variable domain, completed using reference TRBV5-8 and TRBJ1-2, is EAGVTQSPTHLIKTRGQQATLRCSPISGHTSVYWYQQALGLGLQFLLWYDEGEERNRGNFPPRFSGRQFPNYSSELNVNALELEDSALYLCASSLAGEGARNGYTFGSGTRLTVV.

V gene TRBV19 combines with J gene TRBJ2-3; 9 bases are shared with TRBD2. Germline trimming cut 7 bases from V and 0 bases from J; bases unmatched to any gene: 5. The CDR3 is made up of 15 amino acids. Germline V gene lookup returns CDR1 LNHDA and CDR2 SQIVND (reference sequence). In DNA, the CDR3 is TGTGCCAGTACCCTGCTAGCGGGGAGCACAGATACGCAGTATTTT. This encodes CASTLLAGSTDTQYF.